The present T cell receptor (beta chain) was sequenced within a study of blood T cell repertoires in COVID-19. At the level of the study: The origin of the acute and convalescent COVID-19 samples was the United States, Italy and Spain. Sources were T cells, B-cell-depleted T cells, or PBMCs; the material itself was cDNA or gDNA.

The CDR3 loop spans 14 amino acids. The J segment lost 0 bases and the V segment lost 10 bases, leaving 3 bases of the junction unmatched. Germline assignment: CDR1 LNHDA and CDR2 SQIVND (reference sequence). How the authors handled the data: Counts of nucleated cells, estimated from reference gene primer amplification, were obtained. The table came from immunoSEQ multiplex PCR; TCRdb's copy has only in-frame clones and leaves some out. V, J and clone size derive from that table, while D and trimming were established from the DNA sequence. The sample yields fewer than 300,000 clones, around 90% seen once.

V usage is TRBV19 and J usage is TRBJ2-2; 9 positions match TRBD1. Source material: peripheral blood. The clonotype originates from a man aged 60-69 years who had recovered from COVID-19. The CDR3 coding sequence is TGTGCCATACGACAGGGGGCGAACACCGGGGAGCTGTTTTTT. Translated, it gives CAIRQGANTGELFF.